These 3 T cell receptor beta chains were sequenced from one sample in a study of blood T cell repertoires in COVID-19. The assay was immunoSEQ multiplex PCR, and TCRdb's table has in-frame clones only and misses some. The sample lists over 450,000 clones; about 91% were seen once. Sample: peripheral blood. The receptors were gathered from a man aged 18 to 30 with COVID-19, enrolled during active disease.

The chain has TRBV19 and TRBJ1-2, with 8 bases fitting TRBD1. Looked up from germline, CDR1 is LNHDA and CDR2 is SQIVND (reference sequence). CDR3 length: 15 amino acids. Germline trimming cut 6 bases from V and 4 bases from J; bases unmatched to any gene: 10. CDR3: CASSANRGGIYGYTF. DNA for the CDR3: TGTGCCAGTAGCGCCAACAGGGGGGGGATCTATGGCTACACCTTC.

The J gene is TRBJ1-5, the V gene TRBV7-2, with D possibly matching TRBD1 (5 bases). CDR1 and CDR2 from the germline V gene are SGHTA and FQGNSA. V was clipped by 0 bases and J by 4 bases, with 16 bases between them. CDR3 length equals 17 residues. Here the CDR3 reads CASSLATGPVVNQPQHF. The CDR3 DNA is TGTGCCAGCAGCTTAGCCACAGGACCAGTCGTGAATCAGCCCCAGCATTTT. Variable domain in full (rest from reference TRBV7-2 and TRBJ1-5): GAGVSQSPSNKVTEKGKDVELRCDPISGHTALYWYRQSLGQGLEFLIYFQGNSAPDKSGLPSDRFSAERTGGSVSTLTIQRTQQEDSAVYLCASSLATGPVVNQPQHFGDGTRLSIL.

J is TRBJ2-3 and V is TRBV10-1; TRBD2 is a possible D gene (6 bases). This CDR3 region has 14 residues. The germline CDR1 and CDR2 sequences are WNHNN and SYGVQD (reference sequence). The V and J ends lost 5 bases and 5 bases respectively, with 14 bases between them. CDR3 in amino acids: CASSPGLFQDTQYF. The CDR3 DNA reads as TGCGCCAGCAGTCCCGGACTATTTCAAGATACGCAGTATTTT.